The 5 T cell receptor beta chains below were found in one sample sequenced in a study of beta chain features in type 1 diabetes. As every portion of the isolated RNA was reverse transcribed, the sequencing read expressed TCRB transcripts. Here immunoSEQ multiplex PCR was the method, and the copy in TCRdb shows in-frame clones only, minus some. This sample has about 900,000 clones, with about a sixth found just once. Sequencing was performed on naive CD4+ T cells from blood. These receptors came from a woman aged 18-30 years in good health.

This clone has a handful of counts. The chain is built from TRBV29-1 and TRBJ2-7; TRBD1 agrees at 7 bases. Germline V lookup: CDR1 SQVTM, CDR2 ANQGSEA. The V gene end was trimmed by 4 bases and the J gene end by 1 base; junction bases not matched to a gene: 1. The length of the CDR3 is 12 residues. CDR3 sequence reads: CSVVTGSYEQYF. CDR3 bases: TGCAGCGTTGTGACAGGGTCCTACGAGCAGTACTTC.

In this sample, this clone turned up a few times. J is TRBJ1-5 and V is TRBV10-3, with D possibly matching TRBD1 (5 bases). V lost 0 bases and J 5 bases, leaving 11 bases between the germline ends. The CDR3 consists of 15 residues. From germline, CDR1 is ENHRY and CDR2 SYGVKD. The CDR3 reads CAISESPVGDQPQHF. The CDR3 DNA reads TGTGCCATCAGTGAGTCTCCGGTGGGGGATCAGCCCCAGCATTTT.

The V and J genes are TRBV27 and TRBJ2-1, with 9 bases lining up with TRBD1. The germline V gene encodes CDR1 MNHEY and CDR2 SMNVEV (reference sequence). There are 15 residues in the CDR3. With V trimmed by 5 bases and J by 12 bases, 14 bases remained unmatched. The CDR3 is CASSATGTGTPRQFF. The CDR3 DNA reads TGTGCCAGCAGTGCCACCGGGACAGGGACCCCCCGGCAGTTCTTC.

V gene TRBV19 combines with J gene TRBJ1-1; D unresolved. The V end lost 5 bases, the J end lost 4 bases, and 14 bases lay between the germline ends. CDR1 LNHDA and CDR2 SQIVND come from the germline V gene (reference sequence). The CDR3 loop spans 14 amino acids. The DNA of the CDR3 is TGTGCCAGTAGTGGGATAGTGTTAAGCACTGAAGCTTTCTTT. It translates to CASSGIVLSTEAFF.

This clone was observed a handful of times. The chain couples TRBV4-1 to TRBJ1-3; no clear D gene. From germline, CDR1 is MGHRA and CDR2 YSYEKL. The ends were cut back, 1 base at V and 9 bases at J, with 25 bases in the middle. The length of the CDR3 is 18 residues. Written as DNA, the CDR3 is TGCGCCAGCAGCCAAGGGTTTGTGAGGCTGGGTTCGTGGGGCACCATATATTTT. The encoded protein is CASSQGFVRLGSWGTIYF.